The T cell receptor (beta chain) under discussion was sequenced for a study of blood T cell repertoires in COVID-19. Study information: There were acute and convalescent COVID-19 samples, and they came from the United States, Italy and Spain. From T cells, B-cell-depleted T cells, or PBMCs came the material, which was cDNA or gDNA.

Enrolment of Seattle patients took place during active infection, and they were followed longitudinally. Germline CDR1 is LGHDT and CDR2 is YNNKEL (reference sequence). V was pared by 4 bases and J by 3 bases, with 15 bases between. This CDR3 has 15 residues. Original data processing: From reference gene primer amplification, estimates of nucleated cell counts were derived. Method: immunoSEQ multiplex PCR; TCRdb's copy keeps in-frame clones and lacks some. From that table come the V and J calls and clone size; the DNA was used to work out D and trimming. The table shows tens of thousands of clones, with roughly 90% occurring only once.

The chain couples TRBV3-1 (or the pseudogene TRBV3-2) to TRBJ1-1; weak D call: TRBD1 (6 bases). Material: peripheral blood. The origin of this receptor is a man in his fifties with COVID-19, enrolled during active disease. As DNA, the CDR3 is TGTGCCAGCAGCCTCCGACAGGTCCGGCACACTGAAGCTTTCTTT. Translating gives CASSLRQVRHTEAFF.